This entry lists 10 T cell receptor beta chains sequenced from one sample in a study of T cells in Graves' hyperthyroidism and ophthalmopathy. Template material for amplifying TCR beta CDR3 regions consisted of RNA transcripts. The HTBI primer set drove a first-round RT-PCR of the TCR CDR3. TCRdb re-derived calls from the multiplex PCR reads in MiXCR, one entry per CDR3 protein. Of some 490,000 distinct CDR3 sequences listed, 20% to 25% are singletons. The sequenced sample consisted of blood. Receptors originate from a woman between 70 and 85 years old with Graves' ophthalmopathy.

The rearrangement links TRBV6-5 to TRBJ2-1, with D possibly being TRBD2 (5 bases). CDR1 is MNHEY, CDR2 SVGAGI, per germline. V was cut by 0 bases and J by 8 bases, with 23 bases left in between. The CDR3 is 18 amino acids. The CDR3 loop is CASSYSGGLASRPHEQFF. The CDR3 bases are TGTGCCAGCAGTTACTCGGGCGGCCTAGCCTCCCGTCCCCATGAGCAGTTCTTC.

The chain uses TRBV6-2 or TRBV6-3 and TRBJ1-3; D is perhaps TRBD1 (6 bases). The CDR3 covers 15 residues. Trimming shortened V by 6 bases and J by 2 bases, and 14 bases separated the two germline ends. CDR1 is MNHEY, CDR2 SVGEGT, per germline. CDR3 sequence: CASRLRTVTGNTIYF. In DNA, the CDR3 is TGTGCCAGCAGGTTAAGGACAGTAACTGGAAACACCATATATTTT.

This clonotype was seen a handful of times. J is TRBJ1-1 and V is TRBV3-1; 8 bases line up with TRBD1. Germline lookup yields CDR1 LGHDT and CDR2 YNNKEL (reference sequence). The V segment lost 4 bases and the J segment 8 bases; nucleotides outside the gene matches: 9. The CDR3 covers 14 residues. The CDR3 loop is CASSREGQVIEAFF. CDR3 bases: TGTGCCAGCAGCCGAGAGGGACAGGTAATAGAAGCTTTCTTT.

This clonotype was recorded at least ten times. The chain employs TRBV5-1 and TRBJ2-4, with TRBD2 as a possible D gene (5 bases). This CDR3 has 16 amino acids. Germline CDR1 SGHRS, CDR2 YFSETQ. V dropped 4 bases and J dropped 0 bases, with 14 bases sitting between them. CDR3 in DNA: TGCGCCAGCAGCCCTGGGCGGGCCGTAGCCAAAAACATTCAGTACTTC. Encoded protein: CASSPGRAVAKNIQYF.

This clonotype appeared a few times. V gene TRBV24-1 combines with J gene TRBJ2-1; 13 bases are a match to TRBD2. The germline gives CDR1 KGHDR, CDR2 SFDVKD. With V trimmed by 4 bases and J by 8 bases, 4 bases remained unmatched. The CDR3 runs to 15 residues. In nucleotides, the CDR3 is TGTGCCACCAGTGAGTGGACTAGCGGGAGATATGAGCAGTTCTTC. Translating it yields CATSEWTSGRYEQFF.

This chain uses TRBV7-2 with TRBJ1-3, with 10 bases matching TRBD1. Looked up from germline, CDR1 is SGHTA and CDR2 is FQGNSA. J lost 3 bases, V lost 4 bases, and 3 bases had no gene match. The CDR3 length is 15 residues. CDR3 region: CASSWTGGSGNTIYF. The DNA for the CDR3 is TGTGCCAGCAGCTGGACAGGGGGTAGTGGAAACACCATATATTTT.

The V call is TRBV6-1, the J call TRBJ2-3; tentatively, D is TRBD2 (5 bases). Deletions cut 3 bases from V and 3 bases from J, with 7 bases between. This CDR3 comprises 13 residues. Per germline, CDR1 MNHNS and CDR2 SASEGT. For the CDR3, the DNA is TGTGCCAGCAGTGACCGGGGAACAGATACGCAGTATTTT. It is translated as CASSDRGTDTQYF.

This clonotype was recorded a few times. V gene TRBV4-3 combines with J gene TRBJ2-1, with 13 bases aligning to TRBD2. This CDR3 comprises 16 residues. The V segment lost 2 bases and the J segment 10 bases; nucleotides outside the gene matches: 8. Looked up from germline, CDR1 is LGHNA and CDR2 is YSLEER. The CDR3 coding sequence is TGCGCCAGCAGCCAATCAGGACTAGCGGGAGATCAAGAGCAGTTCTTC. It translates to CASSQSGLAGDQEQFF.

This chain uses TRBV28 with TRBJ1-6; D may be TRBD1 (6 bases). V was cut by 6 bases and J by 10 bases, with 16 bases left in between. The CDR3 has 14 amino acids. The germline V gene encodes CDR1 MDHEN and CDR2 SYDVKM. CDR3 nucleotide sequence: TGTGCCAGCAGGAAGAAACAGGGAGGCTCACCCCTCCACTTT. Translating gives CASRKKQGGSPLHF.

This clonotype was detected a few times. This chain links TRBV3-1 with TRBJ2-3; D is unresolved. V lost 1 base, J lost 1 base, and 9 bases lay in between. Germline assignment: CDR1 LGHDT and CDR2 YNNKEL (reference sequence). This CDR3 has 15 residues. The DNA for the CDR3 is TGTGCCAGCAGCCAAGGGTTGGGCGGCACAGATACGCAGTATTTT. Translating gives CASSQGLGGTDTQYF.